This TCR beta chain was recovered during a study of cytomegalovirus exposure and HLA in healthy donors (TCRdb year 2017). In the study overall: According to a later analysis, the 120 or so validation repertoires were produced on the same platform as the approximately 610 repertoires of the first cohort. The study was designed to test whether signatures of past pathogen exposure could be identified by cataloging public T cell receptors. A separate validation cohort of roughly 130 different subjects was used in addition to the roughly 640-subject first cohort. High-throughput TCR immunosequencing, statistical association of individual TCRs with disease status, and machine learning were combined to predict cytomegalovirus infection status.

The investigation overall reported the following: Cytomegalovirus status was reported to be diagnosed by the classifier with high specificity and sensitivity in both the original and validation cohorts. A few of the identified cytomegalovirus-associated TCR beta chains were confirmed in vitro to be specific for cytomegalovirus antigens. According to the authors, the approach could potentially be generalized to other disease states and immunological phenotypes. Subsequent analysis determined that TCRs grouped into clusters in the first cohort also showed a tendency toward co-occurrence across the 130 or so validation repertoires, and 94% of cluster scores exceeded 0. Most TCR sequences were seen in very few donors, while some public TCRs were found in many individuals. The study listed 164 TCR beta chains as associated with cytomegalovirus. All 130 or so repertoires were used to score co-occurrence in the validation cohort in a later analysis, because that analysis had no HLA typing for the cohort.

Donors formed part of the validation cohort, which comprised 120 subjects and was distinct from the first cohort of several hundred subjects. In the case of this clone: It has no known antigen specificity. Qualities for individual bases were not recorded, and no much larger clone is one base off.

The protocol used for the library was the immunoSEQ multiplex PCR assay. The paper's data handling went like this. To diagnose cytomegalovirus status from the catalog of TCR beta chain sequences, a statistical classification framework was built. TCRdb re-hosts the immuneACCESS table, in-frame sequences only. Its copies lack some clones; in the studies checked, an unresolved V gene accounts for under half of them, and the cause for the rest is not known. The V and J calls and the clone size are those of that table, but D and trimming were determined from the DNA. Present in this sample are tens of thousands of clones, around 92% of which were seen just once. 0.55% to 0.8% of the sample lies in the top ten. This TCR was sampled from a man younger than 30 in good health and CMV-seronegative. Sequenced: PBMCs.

The CDR3 region: CASSAQGGSRGNEQFF. The DNA is TGTGCCAGCAGCGCACAGGGAGGGTCCCGTGGCAATGAGCAGTTCTTC. The rearrangement joined TRBV9 to TRBJ2-1; TRBD2 might be the D gene, on 7 matching bases. Inclusive of the bounding cysteine and phenylalanine, the CDR3 is 16 residues long. Of all the DNA, just the CDR3 is kept, 48 bases in frame from base 1. V is cut by 3 bases and J by 6 bases, and the space between the germline ends is 19 bases. Reading the germline V gene gives CDR1 SGDLS and CDR2 YYNGEE.